The next 25 T cell receptor beta chains were all read from a single sample in a study of CXCR3-negative and CXCR3-positive naive CD8 T cells. 5' RACE that incorporated UMI labels was used to prepare the TRB cDNA libraries. From its re-call of the 5' RACE reads, TCRdb lists each CDR3 protein once, without DNA. With about 48,000 distinct CDR3 sequences in the sample, the ten largest clones hold 15%. Sequenced material: memory CD8+ T cells from blood. These receptors all come from a human donor in good health. Some clones in this sample may be carry-over from other donors' samples.

The CDR3 here is CASSQGNGWQEQFF. The chain combines TRBV4-1 with TRBJ2-1. The germline CDR1 and CDR2 sequences are MGHRA and YSYEKL. The CDR3 covers 14 residues.

The rearrangement uses TRBV28 and TRBJ2-1; TCRdb calls TRBD1, which cannot be checked without DNA. Per the germline V gene, CDR1 is MDHEN and CDR2 is SYDVKM. The CDR3 consists of 14 residues. The CDR3 loop reads CASSLTGAYNEQFF.

This sequence joins TRBV7-3 and TRBJ2-2. This CDR3 comprises 15 residues. The germline gives CDR1 SGHTA, CDR2 FQGTGA. The CDR3 region is CASSLSGVGTGELFF.

V gene TRBV28 combines with J gene TRBJ2-1. Germline CDR1 MDHEN, CDR2 SYDVKM. The CDR3 runs 14 residues. The CDR3 is CAEGPVSSYNEQFF.

J is TRBJ2-2 and V is TRBV11-3. The germline gives CDR1 SGHNT, CDR2 YENEEA. The CDR3 has 12 residues. The CDR3: CASSLVPGELFF.

J is TRBJ2-3 and V is TRBV29-1. Germline V gives CDR1 SQVTM, CDR2 ANQGSEA. The CDR3 has 13 amino acids. The CDR3 here is CSVDDVLTDTQYF.

This sequence joins TRBV28 and TRBJ1-5. The germline gives CDR1 MDHEN, CDR2 SYDVKM. The CDR3 spans 12 residues. The CDR3 spells CASSFVRQPQHF.

The chain uses TRBV29-1 and TRBJ2-5; the D gene TCRdb calls, TRBD1, cannot be checked with no DNA. CDR1 and CDR2 (germline): SQVTM, ANQGSEA. The CDR3 runs 14 residues. CDR3: CSAKRTGGRETQYF.

The chain employs TRBV12-3 or TRBV12-4 and TRBJ2-7. CDR3 length: 14 amino acids. CDR3 in amino acids: CASSFLGSWYEQYF.

This rearrangement joins TRBV6-4 to TRBJ2-7; TCRdb indicates TRBD2, and absent DNA this call remains unverified. CDR1 MRHNA and CDR2 SNTAGT come from the germline V gene. This CDR3 spans 15 amino acids. The CDR3 here is CASRRAPRSSHEQYF.

V usage is TRBV4-3 and J usage is TRBJ2-1; the TRBD1 assignment by TCRdb is unverifiable without DNA. This CDR3 has 13 residues. Germline-derived CDR1 and CDR2 are LGHNA and YSLEER. The CDR3 sequence: CARPRDSQDEQFF.

This chain links TRBV7-6 with TRBJ2-1; TCRdb's D call, TRBD2, is unchecked because there is no DNA. CDR1 is SGHVS and CDR2 is FNYEAQ in the germline V gene. This CDR3 is built from 14 residues. CDR3 in amino acids: CASSTRGRPNEQFF.

The chain is built from TRBV25-1 and TRBJ1-2; TCRdb names TRBD1, which stays unverified in the absence of DNA. Germline assignment: CDR1 MGHDK and CDR2 SYGVNS. This CDR3 is built from 11 residues. CDR3 sequence reads: CASSSSGGYTF.

The chain employs TRBV6-5 and TRBJ2-7; absent DNA, TCRdb's TRBD1 call cannot be checked. CDR3 length: 15 amino acids. The germline V gene has CDR1 MNHEY and CDR2 SVGAGI. CDR3 sequence: CASSPFAGGFDEQYF.

The V call is TRBV7-2, the J call TRBJ2-1; with no DNA, the TCRdb D assignment of TRBD1 cannot be verified. Germline CDR1 and CDR2: SGHTA and FQGNSA. The CDR3 loop spans 18 amino acids. The CDR3 here is CASSLSPPGPWGHNEQFF.

The chain carries TRBV21-1 and TRBJ1-1; TCRdb lists TRBD1, though no DNA is available to test this call. TRBV21-1 is tagged as a pseudogene. There are 16 residues in the CDR3. The CDR3 is CASSTPLPNQGHEAFF.

The CDR3 reads CASSFSASGGSYNEQFF. The chain links TRBV7-2 to TRBJ2-1; the TRBD2 assignment by TCRdb is unverifiable without DNA. Germline lookup yields CDR1 SGHTA and CDR2 FQGNSA. The CDR3 covers 17 residues.

The gene calls are TRBV12-3 or TRBV12-4 and TRBJ2-1; the TRBD2 assignment by TCRdb is unverifiable without DNA. This CDR3 has 13 residues. The CDR3 loop reads CASSFGPGNEQFF.

This chain uses TRBV29-1 with TRBJ2-2. Germline V lookup: CDR1 SQVTM, CDR2 ANQGSEA. This CDR3 contains 12 residues. CDR3 sequence: CSVLTSGGELFF.

The genes are TRBV4-1 and TRBJ1-1. Germline-derived CDR1 and CDR2 are MGHRA and YSYEKL. This CDR3 contains 12 residues. CDR3 loop: CASSQVNTEAFF.

The gene calls are TRBV4-2 and TRBJ1-1. The CDR3 spans 13 residues. The V gene's germline CDR1 is LGHNA and CDR2 YNFKEQ. The CDR3 spells CASRIRGNTEAFF.

This sequence joins TRBV25-1 and TRBJ2-7; TCRdb selects TRBD2, and the lack of DNA leaves this call unchecked. Germline CDR1 MGHDK, CDR2 SYGVNS. The CDR3 runs to 13 residues. CDR3 amino acids: CASSWGTTGEQYF.

V usage is TRBV14 and J usage is TRBJ2-1; the TCRdb call, TRBD2, lacks DNA for checking. Germline lookup yields CDR1 SGHDN and CDR2 FVKESK. The CDR3 runs 15 residues. CDR3 protein: CASSQDQGLGNEQFF.

J is TRBJ2-5 and V is TRBV7-2; TCRdb's D call of TRBD2 is untestable without DNA. The CDR3 consists of 15 residues. Germline CDR1 reads SGHTA; CDR2 reads FQGNSA. The CDR3 spells CASSLELAGGETQYF.

V usage is TRBV27 and J usage is TRBJ2-5; checking the TCRdb D call of TRBD2 is not possible without DNA. Germline CDR1 is MNHEY and CDR2 is SMNVEV (reference sequence). The CDR3 spans 14 residues. CDR3 region: CASRGWDSGETQYF.